This TCR beta chain originates from a study of T cells in Graves' hyperthyroidism and ophthalmopathy. CDR1 DFQATT and CDR2 SNEGSKA come from the germline V gene (reference sequence). The CDR3 consists of 16 residues. Amplification yielded TCR beta CDR3 regions, with RNA transcripts as the source. The study used the HTBI primer set for a first-round RT-PCR of the TCR CDR3. A single record per CDR3 protein comes from TCRdb applying MiXCR to the multiplex PCR reads. The sample has about 500,000 distinct CDR3 sequences; around 15% are singletons. Study results and limitations: Most clonotypes expanded in thyroid above 0.001 were likewise present in blood. Separation of ophthalmopathy from stable hyperthyroidism was achieved by a 13 V-J model.

This clonotype has a count of ten or more. Antigen specificity is unknown. The source is a woman aged 25-40 years with Graves' ophthalmopathy. The J gene is TRBJ2-3, the V gene TRBV20-1; TRBD2 aligns across 14 bases. The sequencing input was blood. Here the CDR3 DNA reads TGCAGGGGGACTAGCGGGAGTGTGGATGAAGGAGATACGCAGTATTTT. Its protein product is CRGTSGSVDEGDTQYF.